This TCR beta chain is drawn from a study of identical twins. MiXCR, run by TCRdb on the 5' RACE reads, gives a single entry per CDR3 protein. The sample records under 300,000 distinct CDR3 sequences, about 8.5% being singletons. At least ten counts were recorded for this clonotype. CDR3 size: 16 residues. Germline lookup yields CDR1 SGDLS and CDR2 YYNGEE. V was shortened by 3 bases and J by 0 bases, with 16 bases between the two germline ends. The sample was also reused in another study, on yellow fever vaccine responses in identical twins.

This clonotype was sampled from a woman between 18 and 29 years old in good health. This chain uses TRBV9 with TRBJ2-7; the D is unclear. Sequenced sample: CD8+ T cells sorted from blood. The CDR3 sequence is CASSALPRPFSYEQYF. DNA of the CDR3: TGTGCCAGCAGCGCCCTCCCGCGTCCATTCTCCTACGAGCAGTACTTC.